There are many counts of the clone carrying this TCR beta chain. As yet, its antigen is unknown. This specimen comes from a study of T-cell reconstitution after alpha-beta-depleted transplantation in children. General observations from the study: Once a year had passed after transplant, T-cell counts and diversity came mostly from newly produced T cells. Two months or so post-transplant, alpha-beta T cells reportedly derived from several hundred expanded graft clones. Surviving recipient T cells and thymic progenitors accounted for the high day-60 TCRbeta diversity observed in some patients.

TCRbeta library preparation incorporated unique molecular identifiers. TCRdb redid the calling of the PCR reads with MiXCR, one entry per CDR3 protein. The sample has under 75,000 distinct CDR3 sequences, roughly a tenth seen once; the top ten hold over 10%. V was clipped by 3 bases and J by 1 base, with 10 bases between them. CDR1 SGHRS and CDR2 YFSETQ come from the germline V gene. This CDR3 has 14 amino acids. This TCR derives from a boy aged 5-17 years with acute myeloid leukemia, due to receive a stem cell transplant. The V and J genes are TRBV5-1 and TRBJ1-1; D is unclear. Sequenced here: PBMCs, sampled before TCRalphabeta/CD19-depleted stem cell transplant. The DNA of the CDR3 is TGCGCCAGCAGCTCGACTGTGTGGAACACTGAAGCTTTCTTT. Amino acids: CASSSTVWNTEAFF.